These T cell receptor beta chains were read from a single sample in a study of cytomegalovirus exposure and HLA in healthy donors. Clones were read by immunoSEQ multiplex PCR, and TCRdb kept only the in-frame ones, dropping some. The sample carries over 130,000 clones, approximately 82% recorded once. Sequencing was done on a sample of PBMCs. The origin of the receptors is a man younger than 40 in good health and CMV-seropositive. The CDR3 runs from the conserved cysteine through the conserved F or W. D genes are given only for firm matches. Only part of the rows carry a size: once, few, many, or a class if the clone is expanded.

TRBJ2-3 | NA | NA | TRBV5-4 | CASRETSTDTQYF | TGTGCCAGCAGGGAGACTAGCACAGATACGCAGTATTTT
TRBJ1-2 | NA | NA | TRBV5-6 | CASSLGTTVYGYTF | TGTGCCAGCAGCTTGGGGACAACCGTCTATGGCTACACCTTC
TRBJ2-3 | NA | NA | TRBV5-4 | CASSQGLTGILTDTQYF | TGTGCCAGCAGCCAGGGGCTGACGGGGATCCTTACAGATACGCAGTATTTT
TRBJ2-1 | NA | NA | TRBV4-2 | CASTSEGGSEQFF | TGTGCCAGCACCTCTGAGGGGGGGAGTGAGCAGTTCTTC
TRBJ2-1 | TRBD2 | NA | TRBV15 | CATSTLLAGNNEQFF | TGTGCCACCAGCACTTTACTAGCGGGTAACAATGAGCAGTTCTTC
TRBJ1-6 | TRBD1 | once | TRBV7-9 | CSSSVGTTGGVSNSPLHF | TGTTCCAGCAGCGTCGGGACGACAGGGGGCGTCTCCAATTCACCCCTCCACTTT
TRBJ2-7 | NA | NA | TRBV18 | CASSPSGHGYEQYF | TGTGCCAGCTCACCGTCGGGACACGGCTACGAGCAGTACTTC
TRBJ1-4 | TRBD1 | NA | TRBV28 | CASSRTGVEKLFF | TGTGCCAGCAGTCGGACAGGGGTCGAAAAACTGTTTTTT
TRBJ1-2 | NA | NA | TRBV30 | CAWSVGEGYTF | TGTGCCTGGAGTGTCGGGGAGGGCTACACCTTC
TRBJ2-7 | TRBD2 | NA | TRBV19 | CASSISGSSYEQYF | TGTGCCAGTAGTATTAGCGGGAGCTCCTACGAGCAGTACTTC
TRBJ1-2 | NA | NA | TRBV20-1 | CSAASGYGYTF | TGCAGTGCAGCTTCCGGGTATGGCTACACCTTC
TRBJ2-1 | TRBD1 | NA | TRBV11-3 | CASSYTGGGYNEQFF | TGTGCCAGCAGCTATACAGGGGGTGGCTACAATGAGCAGTTCTTC
TRBJ1-2 | NA | NA | TRBV11-2 | CASSAWTKYYGYTF | TGTGCCAGCAGCGCCTGGACAAAATACTATGGCTACACCTTC
TRBJ1-1 | NA | NA | TRBV5-1 | CASSLAGGETEAFF | TGCGCCAGCAGCTTGGCCGGGGGAGAGACTGAAGCTTTCTTT
TRBJ1-4 | NA | NA | TRBV7-9 | CASSLTETNEKLFF | TGTGCCAGCAGCTTAACAGAAACTAATGAAAAACTGTTTTTT
TRBJ1-3 | NA | NA | TRBV7-9 | CASRPAGSGNTIYF | TGTGCCAGCAGACCAGCGGGGTCTGGAAACACCATATATTTT
TRBJ2-7 | TRBD1 | NA | TRBV6-4 | CASSLPQGIHEQYF | TGTGCCAGCAGTCTACCACAGGGGATCCACGAGCAGTACTTC
TRBJ2-7 | NA | few | TRBV6-1 | CAINSYEQYF | TGTGCCATCAATTCCTACGAGCAGTACTTC
TRBJ1-5 | NA | NA | TRBV30 | CAWSVRGNQPQHF | TGTGCCTGGAGTGTACGGGGGAATCAGCCCCAGCATTTT
TRBJ2-1 | NA | NA | TRBV27 | CASSPLTYNEQFF | TGTGCCAGCAGCCCTTTAACCTACAATGAGCAGTTCTTC
TRBJ2-5 | NA | NA | TRBV5-1 | CASSLLAGETQYF | TGCGCCAGCAGCTTGTTAGCAGGGGAGACCCAGTACTTC
TRBJ1-3 | TRBD1 | NA | TRBV5-1 | CASSAQTGGGNTIYF | TGCGCCAGCAGCGCGCAGACAGGGGGCGGAAACACCATATATTTT